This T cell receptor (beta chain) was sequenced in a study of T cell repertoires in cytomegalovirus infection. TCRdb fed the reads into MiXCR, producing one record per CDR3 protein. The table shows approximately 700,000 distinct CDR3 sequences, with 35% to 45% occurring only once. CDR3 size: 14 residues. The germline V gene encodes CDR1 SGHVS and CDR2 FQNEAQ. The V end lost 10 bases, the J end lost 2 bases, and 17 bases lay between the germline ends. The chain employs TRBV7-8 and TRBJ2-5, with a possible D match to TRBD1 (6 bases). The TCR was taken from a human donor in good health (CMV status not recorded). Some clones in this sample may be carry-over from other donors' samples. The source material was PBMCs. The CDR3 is CAIDQGITQETQYF. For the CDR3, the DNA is TGTGCCATAGATCAGGGGATTACACAAGAGACCCAGTACTTC.